This TCR beta chain was identified during a study of long-term antiretroviral therapy in people with HIV. Study-wide results and caveats: The data indicate that diversity increased after ART but remained below transplant donor controls.

Germline-derived CDR1 and CDR2 are SGHVS and FQNEAQ. V lost 5 bases and J lost 3, with 20 bases in between. The CDR3 is made up of 16 amino acids. A v3.0 immunoSEQ assay was performed at survey level. Profiled with immunoSEQ multiplex PCR; TCRdb holds only in-frame clones, not every one. The table lists some 11,000 clones, roughly 87% of them singletons. Amounts of roughly 0.95-11 million cryopreserved PBMC were held in the samples before DNA extraction. This clone was observed a handful of times. The target antigen is unknown. This sequence joins TRBV7-8 and TRBJ2-7, with unresolved D. This TCR was sampled from a man in his fifties or sixties with HIV. The sequencing used unsorted PBMCs, collected around 8 years after starting antiretroviral therapy. The CDR3 sequence: CASSLSVGPLGYEQYF. The DNA of the CDR3 is TGTGCCAGCAGCCTATCCGTTGGTCCCCTAGGCTACGAGCAGTACTTC.